Following are 14 T cell receptor beta chains from one sample sequenced in a study of blood T cell repertoires in COVID-19. Sequencing was performed with immunoSEQ multiplex PCR; in TCRdb, only in-frame clones are kept and a portion is missing. Here the sample spans approximately 220,000 clones, roughly 89% being singletons. The sample consisted of PBMCs or T cells enriched from blood (not recorded which). All receptors derive from a woman aged 35 to 49 with acute COVID-19.

The genes are TRBV11-2 and TRBJ2-1; perhaps TRBD2 as D (5 bases). In germline, CDR1 is SGHAT, CDR2 FQNNGV. V shed 5 bases and J shed 1 base, with 9 bases lying between them. The CDR3 spans 14 residues. The CDR3 nucleotides are TGTGCCAGCAGCCTGAGAGGGTCCTACAATGAGCAGTTCTTC. This gives the protein CASSLRGSYNEQFF.

This clone was found once. V usage is TRBV11-2 and J usage is TRBJ1-6; TRBD1 matches at 10 bases. There are 16 residues in the CDR3. V shed 3 bases and J 7 bases; nucleotides not matched to a gene: 6. The V gene's germline CDR1 is SGHAT and CDR2 FQNNGV. CDR3 DNA: TGTGCCAGCAGCTTTCCGACAGGGGGCCAAAATTCACCCCTCCACTTT. Protein: CASSFPTGGQNSPLHF.

The rearrangement joins TRBV7-2 to TRBJ1-2; D is possibly TRBD1 (6 bases). The CDR3 has 14 amino acids. The germline gives CDR1 SGHTA, CDR2 FQGNSA. Deletions cut 2 bases from V and 2 bases from J, with 9 bases between. The CDR3 coding sequence is TGTGCCAGCAGCTTATTCGGGACAAACTATGGCTACACCTTC. This translates into CASSLFGTNYGYTF.

This chain connects TRBV3-1 (or the pseudogene TRBV3-2) to TRBJ1-1, with a tentative D call TRBD1 (5 bases). The germline V and J ends were trimmed by 4 bases and 0 bases, with 6 bases remaining between them. The CDR3 has 13 amino acids. CDR1 LGHDT and CDR2 YNNKEL come from the germline V gene (reference sequence). The CDR3 sequence is CASSPDMNTEAFF. CDR3 DNA sequence: TGTGCCAGCAGCCCGGACATGAACACTGAAGCTTTCTTT.

This chain joins TRBV7-8 and TRBJ2-5, with 8 bases identical to TRBD2. Germline V CDR1 and CDR2: SGHVS, FQNEAQ. The CDR3 length is 18 residues. Trimming removed 5 bases from V and 5 bases from J; junction bases left unmatched: 19. CDR3 in DNA: TGTGCCAGCAGCCCAAGGGTTGAAGCGGGGGCCTGGGGGGAGACCCAGTACTTC. This codes for CASSPRVEAGAWGETQYF. The full variable domain, its missing parts supplied by reference TRBV7-8 and TRBJ2-5, is GAGVSQSPRYKVAKRGQDVALRCDPISGHVSLFWYQQALGQGPEFLTYFQNEAQLDKSGLPSDRFFAERPEGSVSTLKIQRTQQEDSAVYLCASSPRVEAGAWGETQYFGPGTRLLVL.

The V call is TRBV13, the J call TRBJ2-2, with no clear D. This CDR3 region has 15 residues. The V end was cut by 6 bases, the J end by 2 bases, with 13 bases between. Germline values: CDR1 PRHDT, CDR2 FYEKMQ (reference sequence). CDR3 amino acids: CASRQEASNTGELFF. The CDR3 bases are TGTGCCAGCAGACAAGAGGCGTCTAACACCGGGGAGCTGTTTTTT.

By share, this clone ranks as medium-sized (0.01 to 0.1%). V and J are TRBV18 and TRBJ2-1; 9 bases are a match to TRBD1. The V gene's germline CDR1 is KGHSH and CDR2 LQKENI. The length of the CDR3 is 18 residues. V lost 6 bases and J lost 0; bases outside the gene matches: 12. The CDR3 DNA reads as TGTGCCAGCTCGACCATAACAATGACAGGGGGCTCCTACAATGAGCAGTTCTTC. This gives the protein CASSTITMTGGSYNEQFF.

The chain couples TRBV20-1 to TRBJ1-2, with D perhaps matching TRBD1 (6 bases). The CDR3 has 11 amino acids. CDR1 and CDR2 from the germline V gene are DFQATT and SNEGSKA (reference sequence). The ends were cut back, 5 bases at V and 6 bases at J, with 10 bases in the middle. CDR3 amino acids: CSAYRVDGYTF. The CDR3 coding sequence is TGCAGTGCTTACAGGGTTGATGGCTACACCTTC.

The V call is TRBV7-8, the J call TRBJ1-6, with 10 nucleotides matching TRBD1. The germline gives CDR1 SGHVS, CDR2 FQNEAQ. The junction had 6 bases not matched to a gene; V was cut back by 0 bases and J by 7 bases. CDR3 length: 17 residues. CDR3 sequence: CASSLATGGIPNSPLHF. The CDR3 DNA sequence: TGTGCCAGCAGCTTAGCGACAGGGGGCATTCCAAATTCACCCCTCCACTTT.

The chain is built from TRBV6-5 and TRBJ1-1; 9 nucleotides align to TRBD1. The CDR3 is 15 residues long. Looked up from germline, CDR1 is MNHEY and CDR2 is SVGAGI. Losses at the gene ends were 1 base for V and 7 bases for J; bases not matched to a gene: 7. This CDR3 reads CASSYYSGDRVEAFF. The CDR3 DNA reads TGTGCCAGCAGTTACTACTCGGGGGACAGGGTTGAAGCTTTCTTT.

The chain uses TRBV19 and TRBJ2-3; D possibly corresponds to TRBD1 (6 bases). V lost 6 bases and J lost 6, with 13 bases in between. This CDR3 spans 13 amino acids. Germline assignment: CDR1 LNHDA and CDR2 SQIVND (reference sequence). DNA for the CDR3: TGTGCCAGTAGCCTAGGGGGACGTGATACGCAGTATTTT. This codes for CASSLGGRDTQYF.

The chain recombines TRBV5-6 with TRBJ2-7, with D possibly being TRBD1 (6 bases). V was pared by 4 bases and J by 2 bases, with 16 bases between. CDR1 is SGHDT and CDR2 is YYEEEE in the germline V gene. The CDR3 covers 15 residues. The CDR3 bases are TGTGCCAGCAGCCGAGTTAGGGACAAGCCCTACGAGCAGTACGTC. Its protein product is CASSRVRDKPYEQYV.

The J gene is TRBJ2-7, the V gene TRBV5-1; no definite D call. V lost 2 bases to trimming and J lost 2 bases, with 8 bases between them. CDR1 is SGHRS, CDR2 YFSETQ, per germline. There are 13 residues in the CDR3. CDR3 region: CASSLDLTYEQYF. DNA of the CDR3: TGCGCCAGCAGCTTAGACTTGACCTACGAGCAGTACTTC.

The V and J genes are TRBV7-9 and TRBJ1-2, with D uncertain. Trimming removed 0 bases from V and 3 bases from J, with 8 bases in between. Germline loops: CDR1 SEHNR, CDR2 FQNEAQ (reference sequence). This CDR3 is built from 14 residues. The DNA for the CDR3 is TGTGCCAGCAGCTTAGCAACTCCCGACTATGGCTACACCTTC. Translated, it gives CASSLATPDYGYTF.